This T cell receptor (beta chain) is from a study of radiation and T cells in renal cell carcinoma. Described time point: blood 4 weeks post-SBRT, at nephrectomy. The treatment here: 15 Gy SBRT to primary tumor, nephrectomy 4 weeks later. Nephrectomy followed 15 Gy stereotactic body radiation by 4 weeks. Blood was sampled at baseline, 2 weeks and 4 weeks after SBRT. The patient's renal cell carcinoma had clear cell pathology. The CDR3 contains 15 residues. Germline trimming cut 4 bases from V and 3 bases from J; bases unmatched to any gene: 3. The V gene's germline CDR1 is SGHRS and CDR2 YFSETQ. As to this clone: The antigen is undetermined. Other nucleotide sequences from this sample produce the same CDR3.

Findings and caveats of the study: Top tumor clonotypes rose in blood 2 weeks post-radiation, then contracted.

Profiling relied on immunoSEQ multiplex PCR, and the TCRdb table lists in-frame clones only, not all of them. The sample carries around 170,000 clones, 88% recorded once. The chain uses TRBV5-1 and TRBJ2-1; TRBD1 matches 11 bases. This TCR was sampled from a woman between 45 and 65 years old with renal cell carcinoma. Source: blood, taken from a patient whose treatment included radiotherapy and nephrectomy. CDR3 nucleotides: TGCGCCAGCAGCCTAGGGACAGGGGGCTACAATGAGCAGTTCTTC. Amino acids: CASSLGTGGYNEQFF.